The 26 T cell receptor beta chains in this list originate from one sample, sequenced in a study of cytomegalovirus exposure and HLA in healthy donors. Vbeta (60) and Jbeta (13) primers were used in the PCR. Clones were read by immunoSEQ multiplex PCR, and TCRdb kept only the in-frame ones, dropping some. The repertoire includes some 150,000 clones, about two thirds of them detected once, and around 2.3% sits in the top ten. Sequences were obtained from PBMCs. The receptors originated from a human donor in good health.

The rearrangement joins TRBV19 to TRBJ1-1; 11 nucleotides line up with TRBD1. The CDR3 is made up of 16 amino acids. Trimming cost V 4 bases and J 2 bases; bases outside gene matches: 6. Germline loops: CDR1 LNHDA, CDR2 SQIVND (reference sequence). CDR3 residues: CASSSGQGAGNTEAFF. In nucleotides, the CDR3 is TGTGCCAGTAGTAGCGGACAGGGGGCGGGAAACACTGAAGCTTTCTTT.

The chain is built from TRBV10-3 and TRBJ2-7; D unresolved. V lost 10 bases to trimming and J lost 2 bases, with 9 bases between them. Germline V gives CDR1 ENHRY, CDR2 SYGVKD. The CDR3 is 11 amino acids. The CDR3 coding sequence is TGTGCCAGCCGCACTACCTACGAGCAGTACTTC. It translates to CASRTTYEQYF.

The CDR3 loop reads CASNWAPGDQPQHF. The CDR3 nucleotides read TGTGCCAGCAATTGGGCACCAGGGGATCAGCCCCAGCATTTT. The J gene is TRBJ1-5, the V gene TRBV28, with D possibly matching TRBD1 (6 bases). The CDR3 spans 14 residues. Germline loops: CDR1 MDHEN, CDR2 SYDVKM. V was trimmed by 7 bases and J by 5 bases, leaving 15 bases between them.

This clone was detected only once. The V and J genes are TRBV19 and TRBJ2-1, with D possibly TRBD1 on 5 matching bases. The CDR3 runs 13 residues. V dropped 4 bases and J dropped 4 bases, with 8 bases sitting between them. From germline, CDR1 is LNHDA and CDR2 SQIVND (reference sequence). In nucleotides, the CDR3 is TGTGCCAGTAGTACAAGACAGTACAATGAGCAGTTCTTC. As protein: CASSTRQYNEQFF.

The chain employs TRBV30 and TRBJ2-5; TRBD2 aligns across 12 bases. In germline, CDR1 is GTSNPN, CDR2 SVGIG (reference sequence). V dropped 0 bases and J dropped 5; count of bases not matched to a gene: 10. The CDR3 covers 17 residues. The CDR3 DNA reads as TGTGCCTGGAGTGTTGAACTAGCGGGGGGCATTCGCGAGACCCAGTACTTC. It is translated as CAWSVELAGGIRETQYF.

The chain couples TRBV7-3 to TRBJ2-1, with D possibly being TRBD2 (7 bases). V was clipped by 1 base and J by 4 bases, with 14 bases between them. The CDR3 covers 16 residues. Germline CDR1 and CDR2: SGHTA and FQGTGA. The CDR3 DNA sequence: TGTGCCAGCAGCTTAATGGCGGGGGCTTCATACAATGAGCAGTTCTTC. Its translation is CASSLMAGASYNEQFF.

The CDR3 bases are TGCAGCGGCAGCAGGGGTCTTTCCTACGAGCAGTACTTC. Translation gives CSGSRGLSYEQYF. This chain links TRBV29-1 with TRBJ2-7; weak D call: TRBD1 (6 bases). The germline V and J ends were trimmed by 7 bases and 1 base, with 14 bases remaining between them. This CDR3 comprises 13 residues. Germline CDR1 and CDR2: SQVTM and ANQGSEA.

The sample holds one count of this clone. The J gene is TRBJ2-1, the V gene TRBV5-1; 9 bases map to TRBD1. V lost 0 bases, J lost 8 bases, and 9 bases stayed unmatched. Germline V gene lookup returns CDR1 SGHRS and CDR2 YFSETQ. This CDR3 has 16 amino acids. The CDR3 loop reads CASSLGFDRGGYEQFF. CDR3 bases: TGCGCCAGCAGCTTGGGATTTGACAGGGGGGGGTATGAGCAGTTCTTC.

This clone has only one observation. This chain joins TRBV11-2 and TRBJ2-7; D might be TRBD2 (6 bases). Trimming took off 2 bases at V and 0 bases at J, with 14 bases between the two ends. This CDR3 is 16 amino acids long. The germline gives CDR1 SGHAT, CDR2 FQNNGV. CDR3: CASSLNRDSYSYEQYF. The CDR3 DNA sequence: TGTGCCAGCAGCTTAAACCGGGACTCCTACTCCTACGAGCAGTACTTC.

The chain uses TRBV7-9 and TRBJ2-1; 10 positions match TRBD2. CDR1 and CDR2 from the germline V gene are SEHNR and FQNEAQ (reference sequence). The CDR3 is 13 residues long. The J segment lost 9 bases and the V segment lost 6 bases, leaving 5 bases of the junction unmatched. The CDR3 DNA reads as TGTGCCAGCAGAATGGGACTAGCGTTTGAGCAGTTCTTC. Its protein product is CASRMGLAFEQFF. Filled out from reference TRBV7-9 and TRBJ2-1, the complete variable domain reads DTGVSQNPRHKITKRGQNVTFRCDPISEHNRLYWYRQTLGQGPEFLTYFQNEAQLEKSRLLSDRFSAERPKGSFSTLEIQRTEQGDSAMYLCASRMGLAFEQFFGPGTRLTVL.

The chain carries TRBV7-3 and TRBJ2-3, with D possibly being TRBD2 (6 bases). V dropped 3 bases and J dropped 2 bases, with 9 bases sitting between them. CDR3 length: 14 amino acids. Germline values: CDR1 SGHTA, CDR2 FQGTGA. The CDR3 is CASSFAGTTDTQYF. In nucleotides, the CDR3 is TGTGCCAGCAGCTTTGCGGGAACCACAGATACGCAGTATTTT.

This clone was picked up one time. The V call is TRBV6-5, the J call TRBJ2-7; TRBD2 matches at 9 bases. Trimming at V came to 2 bases and at J to 7 bases, leaving 9 bases not matched to a gene. The CDR3 length is 15 residues. Germline loops: CDR1 MNHEY, CDR2 SVGAGI. CDR3 sequence: CASSYVRGGPTEQYF. CDR3 bases: TGTGCCAGCAGTTACGTGCGGGGGGGTCCTACGGAGCAGTACTTC.

V is TRBV30 and J is TRBJ1-2; the match to TRBD1 covers 7 bases. CDR3 length: 12 amino acids. J lost 8 bases, V lost 4 bases, and 7 bases had no gene match. Per germline, CDR1 GTSNPN and CDR2 SVGIG (reference sequence). The CDR3 nucleotides read TGTGCCTGGAATAACAGGGGCGACGGCTACACCTTC. Translation gives CAWNNRGDGYTF.

The CDR3 here is CASSSRDRGLHYGYTF. CDR3 in DNA: TGTGCCAGCAGCTCCCGGGACAGGGGGCTACACTATGGCTACACCTTC. The chain uses TRBV5-6 and TRBJ1-2; 12 bases are a match to TRBD1. J lost 3 bases, V lost 3 bases, and 6 bases had no gene match. From germline, CDR1 is SGHDT and CDR2 YYEEEE. The CDR3 consists of 16 residues.

Concerning this clone: At one end the junction does not follow the germline gene, possibly because of a read error. The V call is TRBV6-5, the J call TRBJ2-7; TRBD2 might be the D (5 bases). The CDR3 runs 12 residues. Germline assignment: CDR1 MNHEY and CDR2 SVGAGI. CDR3 amino acids: CASSYSYGIQHF. The DNA of the CDR3 is TGTGCCAGCAGTTACTCGTACGGGATACAGCACTTC.

The V gene is TRBV10-3, the J gene TRBJ1-1; D is uncertain. The CDR3 runs to 12 residues. V was trimmed by 2 bases and J by 2 bases, leaving 3 bases between them. The germline V gene encodes CDR1 ENHRY and CDR2 SYGVKD. CDR3 protein: CAISELNTEAFF. The CDR3 nucleotides read TGTGCCATCAGTGAGCTAAACACTGAAGCTTTCTTT.

The rearrangement links TRBV18 to TRBJ2-7; possibly TRBD2 for D (5 bases). V gave up 7 bases and J gave up 0 bases, with 13 bases separating them. Germline CDR1 is KGHSH and CDR2 is LQKENI. CDR3 length: 14 amino acids. CDR3 sequence: CASFQEVSSYEQYF. The CDR3 DNA reads as TGTGCCAGCTTCCAGGAGGTCAGCTCCTACGAGCAGTACTTC.

This chain connects TRBV11-3 to TRBJ2-7; 7 nucleotides match TRBD1. This CDR3 comprises 15 residues. V dropped 5 bases and J dropped 0; count of bases not matched to a gene: 7. Germline CDR1 reads SGHNT; CDR2 reads YENEEA. CDR3 coding DNA: TGTGCCAGCAGCCCGGGTCAGGGGGACTCCTACGAGCAGTACTTC. Residues: CASSPGQGDSYEQYF. Full variable domain (outside the CDR3, taken from reference TRBV11-3 and TRBJ2-7): EAGVVQSPRYKIIEKKQPVAFWCNPISGHNTLYWYLQNLGQGPELLIRYENEEAVDDSQLPKDRFSAERLKGVDSTLKIQPAELGDSAVYLCASSPGQGDSYEQYFGPGTRLTVT.

This clone turned up a few times. The CDR3 is CASRPGTSSDEQYF. The DNA for the CDR3 is TGCGCCAGCAGACCCGGGACTAGCAGCGACGAGCAGTACTTC. The chain employs TRBV4-1 and TRBJ2-7; 9 bases map to TRBD2. V shed 6 bases, J shed 5 bases, and the junction held 8 bases outside the gene matches. There are 14 residues in the CDR3. Germline V gives CDR1 MGHRA, CDR2 YSYEKL.

CDR3 bases: TGTGCCAGCTCACCACTCGGGACACACAATCAGCCCCAGCATTTT. Encoded protein: CASSPLGTHNQPQHF. This rearrangement joins TRBV18 to TRBJ1-5, with D possibly matching TRBD1 (6 bases). Trimming removed 1 base at V and 3 bases at J, with 10 bases between. Germline V gene lookup returns CDR1 KGHSH and CDR2 LQKENI. This CDR3 contains 15 residues.

The chain uses TRBV6-5 and TRBJ2-5; possible D gene TRBD2, 7 bases. Germline V gene sequence: CDR1 MNHEY, CDR2 SVGAGI. Trimming stripped 4 bases from V and 2 bases from J, with 11 bases between. This CDR3 spans 14 amino acids. CDR3 amino acids: CASSSAGAQETQYF. CDR3 nucleotides: TGTGCCAGCAGTTCCGCGGGGGCTCAAGAGACCCAGTACTTC.

V is TRBV4-1 and J is TRBJ2-5; 10 nucleotides align to TRBD2. V shed 5 bases, J shed 2 bases, and the junction held 8 bases outside the gene matches. The CDR3 has 16 residues. CDR1 and CDR2 from the germline V gene are MGHRA and YSYEKL. CDR3 amino acids: CASSVLAGALQETQYF. Written as DNA, the CDR3 is TGCGCCAGCAGCGTTCTAGCGGGGGCGCTACAAGAGACCCAGTACTTC.

The genes are TRBV6-5 and TRBJ2-7, with TRBD1 matching 9 bases. V shed 0 bases and J 3 bases; nucleotides not matched to a gene: 3. This CDR3 spans 15 amino acids. Per the germline V gene, CDR1 is MNHEY and CDR2 is SVGAGI. The CDR3 sequence is CASSYSGTGNYEQYF. CDR3 nucleotide sequence: TGTGCCAGCAGTTACTCCGGGACAGGGAACTACGAGCAGTACTTC.

The chain carries TRBV5-1 and TRBJ2-1; perhaps TRBD1 as D (6 bases). The CDR3 runs to 13 residues. Per germline, CDR1 SGHRS and CDR2 YFSETQ. Trimming took off 3 bases at V and 2 bases at J, with 6 bases between the two ends. The DNA for the CDR3 is TGCGCCAGCAGCTGGGACACCTACAATGAGCAGTTCTTC. Its protein is CASSWDTYNEQFF.

The chain is built from TRBV7-2 and TRBJ2-5, with a weak D call TRBD2 (7 bases). The end of the DNA aligns better with TRBJ2-7, so the J call may be wrong. Germline assignment: CDR1 SGHTA and CDR2 FQGNSA. This CDR3 has 15 residues. As DNA, the CDR3 is TGTGCCAGCAGCGGCAAGGGGGGGCACTCCTACGAGCAGTACTTC. Translated: CASSGKGGHSYEQYF.

The chain has TRBV20-1 and TRBJ2-7; D possibly corresponds to TRBD2 (5 bases). Germline CDR1 is DFQATT and CDR2 is SNEGSKA (reference sequence). V was trimmed by 1 base and J by 6 bases, leaving 7 bases between them. CDR3 length: 11 residues. CDR3 amino acids: CSARVLAEQYF. CDR3 coding DNA: TGCAGTGCTAGAGTTCTAGCCGAGCAGTACTTC.